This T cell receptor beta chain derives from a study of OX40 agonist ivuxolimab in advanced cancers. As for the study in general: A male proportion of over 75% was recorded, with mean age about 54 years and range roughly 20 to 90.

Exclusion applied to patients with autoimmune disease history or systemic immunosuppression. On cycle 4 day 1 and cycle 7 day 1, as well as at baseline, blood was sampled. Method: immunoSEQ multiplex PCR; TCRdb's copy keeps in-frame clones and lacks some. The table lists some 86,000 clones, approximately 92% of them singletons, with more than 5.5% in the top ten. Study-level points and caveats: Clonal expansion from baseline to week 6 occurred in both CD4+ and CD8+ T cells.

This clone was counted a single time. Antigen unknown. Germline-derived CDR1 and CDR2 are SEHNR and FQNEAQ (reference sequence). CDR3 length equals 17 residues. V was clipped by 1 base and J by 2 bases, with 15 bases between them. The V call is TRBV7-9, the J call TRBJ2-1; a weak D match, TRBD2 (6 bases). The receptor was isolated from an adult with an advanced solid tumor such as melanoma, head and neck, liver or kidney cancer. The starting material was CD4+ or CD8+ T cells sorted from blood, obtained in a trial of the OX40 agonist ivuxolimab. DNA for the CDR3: TGTGCCAGCAGCTTAGGACGCGCGGGGAGAACCTACAATGAGCAGTTCTTC. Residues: CASSLGRAGRTYNEQFF.